This passage covers 32 T cell receptor beta chains from one sample sequenced in a study of cytomegalovirus exposure and HLA in healthy donors. The study ran its PCR with 60 Vbeta and 13 Jbeta primers. Sequenced by immunoSEQ multiplex PCR; TCRdb stores in-frame clones only, minus some. Of fewer than 150,000 clones in the sample, about 78% were seen once. Material for sequencing was PBMCs. All receptors derive from a male donor in good health and CMV-seronegative.

The gene calls are TRBV4-1 and TRBJ2-7; 7 bases line up with TRBD1. The CDR3 has 14 amino acids. Looked up from germline, CDR1 is MGHRA and CDR2 is YSYEKL. Trimming took 6 bases from V and 2 from J; bases not matched to a gene: 7. The CDR3 coding sequence is TGCGCCAGCAGTACGACCGGGACAGCCTACGAGCAGTACTTC. It codes for CASSTTGTAYEQYF.

V usage is TRBV30 and J usage is TRBJ1-2, with no clear D. This CDR3 has 12 residues. Germline V gene data show CDR1 as GTSNPN and CDR2 as SVGIG (reference sequence). The V gene lost 4 bases and the J gene lost 9 bases, with 15 bases spanning the gap. The CDR3 DNA reads as TGTGCCTGGATAGAACAGCAAGTCCGCTACACCTTC. It codes for CAWIEQQVRYTF.

The gene calls are TRBV6-5 and TRBJ2-7; 9 nucleotides agree with TRBD1. V shed 5 bases and J 2 bases; nucleotides not matched to a gene: 4. Germline V CDR1 and CDR2: MNHEY, SVGAGI. CDR3 length: 14 residues. The CDR3 reads CASSRDRETYEQYF. Written as DNA, the CDR3 is TGTGCCAGCAGTCGGGACAGGGAGACCTACGAGCAGTACTTC.

V and J are TRBV19 and TRBJ1-5, with 8 positions matching TRBD1. This CDR3 spans 16 amino acids. J lost 0 bases, V lost 4 bases, and 5 bases had no gene match. Germline V lookup: CDR1 LNHDA, CDR2 SQIVND (reference sequence). The CDR3 loop reads CASSSGTGVSNQPQHF. CDR3 DNA: TGTGCCAGTAGTAGTGGGACAGGAGTTAGCAATCAGCCCCAGCATTTT.

The J gene is TRBJ1-1, the V gene TRBV6-5, with D uncertain. This CDR3 is 13 amino acids long. Trimming stripped 8 bases from V and 1 base from J, with 11 bases between. Germline lookup yields CDR1 MNHEY and CDR2 SVGAGI. This CDR3 reads CASQNLRNTEAFF. The CDR3 region has the DNA TGTGCCAGCCAGAACCTCAGGAACACTGAAGCTTTCTTT.

The chain recombines TRBV30 with TRBJ1-5; D ambiguous. CDR1 GTSNPN and CDR2 SVGIG come from the germline V gene (reference sequence). V lost 4 bases and J 7 bases, leaving 17 bases between the germline ends. The CDR3 extends over 14 amino acids. The CDR3 DNA follows: TGTGCCTGGACTGGGGAGGGTGCGGAGCAGCCCCAGCATTTT. It codes for CAWTGEGAEQPQHF.

The CDR3: CASSFLAGLPYNEQFF. The CDR3 nucleotides read TGTGCCAGCAGCTTTTTAGCGGGCCTCCCCTACAATGAGCAGTTCTTC. The rearrangement links TRBV5-6 to TRBJ2-1; 7 bases line up with TRBD2. V was clipped by 2 bases and J by 2 bases; unmatched bases: 7. Germline V gene data show CDR1 as SGHDT and CDR2 as YYEEEE. The CDR3 sequence is 16 residues long.

This clone has more than one count but fewer than ten. The chain couples TRBV5-1 to TRBJ1-2; D is perhaps TRBD1 (5 bases). Trimming pared 0 bases from V and 2 bases from J, leaving 14 bases between. Germline CDR1 reads SGHRS; CDR2 reads YFSETQ. This CDR3 region has 16 residues. The CDR3: CASSLEPLAGNYGYTF. As DNA, the CDR3 is TGCGCCAGCAGCTTGGAACCCCTGGCAGGGAACTATGGCTACACCTTC. The full variable domain, in which reference TRBV5-1 and TRBJ1-2 provide the parts outside the CDR3, is KAGVTQTPRYLIKTRGQQVTLSCSPISGHRSVSWYQQTPGQGLQFLFEYFSETQRNKGNFPGRFSGRQFSNSRSEMNVSTLELGDSALYLCASSLEPLAGNYGYTFGSGTRLTVV.

The chain carries TRBV7-8 and TRBJ2-1; 7 bases align to TRBD1. The CDR3 is made up of 16 amino acids. CDR1 is SGHVS, CDR2 FQNEAQ, per germline. Losses at the gene ends were 5 bases for V and 0 bases for J; bases not matched to a gene: 7. CDR3 sequence: CASSTSRGNSYNEQFF. CDR3 in DNA: TGTGCCAGCAGCACTTCCAGGGGGAACTCCTACAATGAGCAGTTCTTC.

This chain links TRBV4-1 with TRBJ2-2, with D tentatively TRBD1 (5 bases). Deletions cut 0 bases from V and 3 bases from J, with 11 bases between. The CDR3 covers 16 residues. CDR1 is MGHRA, CDR2 YSYEKL, per germline. CDR3 DNA: TGCGCCAGCAGCCAAGATGGGGCAGGGCACACCGGGGAGCTGTTTTTT. Protein sequence: CASSQDGAGHTGELFF.

The chain is built from TRBV4-3 and TRBJ1-2; D gene unclear. CDR1 and CDR2 from the germline V gene are LGHNA and YSLEER. CDR3 length: 13 amino acids. The V and J ends lost 0 bases and 6 bases respectively, with 8 bases between them. CDR3 protein: CASSQEPYNGYTF. The DNA for the CDR3 is TGCGCCAGCAGCCAAGAACCCTATAATGGCTACACCTTC.

The chain employs TRBV5-1 and TRBJ1-5; D is undetermined. Trimming removed 0 bases at V and 0 bases at J, with 10 bases between. The CDR3 has 16 amino acids. Germline loops: CDR1 SGHRS, CDR2 YFSETQ. Here the CDR3 reads CASSLEAGHSNQPQHF. CDR3 bases: TGCGCCAGCAGCTTGGAGGCAGGCCATAGCAATCAGCCCCAGCATTTT.

This clone appeared a few times. The chain recombines TRBV27 with TRBJ2-3; TRBD2 matches 9 bases. The CDR3 spans 15 residues. The trim removed 6 bases at V and 4 bases at J, leaving 8 bases unmatched. Germline-derived CDR1 and CDR2 are MNHEY and SMNVEV (reference sequence). Here the CDR3 reads CASSYRGRGADTQYF. CDR3 DNA sequence: TGTGCCAGCAGCTATCGCGGGAGGGGCGCAGATACGCAGTATTTT.

The rearrangement uses TRBV7-2 and TRBJ2-2; D perhaps matches TRBD1 (6 bases). This CDR3 spans 17 amino acids. The V end lost 3 bases, the J end lost 7 bases, and 21 bases lay between the germline ends. Germline-derived CDR1 and CDR2 are SGHTA and FQGNSA. This chain's CDR3 is CASSFLRGTVGGGELFF. CDR3 nucleotide sequence: TGTGCCAGCAGCTTCCTCAGGGGCACAGTGGGCGGCGGGGAGCTGTTTTTT.

This clone was detected a few times. V is TRBV15 and J is TRBJ2-1; 7 positions agree with TRBD1. This CDR3 spans 15 amino acids. Germline V gives CDR1 LNHNV, CDR2 YYDKDF (reference sequence). The ends lost 6 bases at V and 1 base at J; junction bases unmatched: 6. CDR3 nucleotides: TGTGCCACCAGGACACTCAGGGGGTCCTACAATGAGCAGTTCTTC. The encoded protein is CATRTLRGSYNEQFF.

The chain is built from TRBV27 and TRBJ1-2; no reliable D call. CDR1 and CDR2 from the germline V gene are MNHEY and SMNVEV (reference sequence). The V and J ends lost 7 bases and 4 bases respectively, with 19 bases between them. There are 15 residues in the CDR3. The CDR3 reads CASTPHPSPTYGYTF. In nucleotides, the CDR3 is TGTGCCAGCACCCCCCATCCGAGCCCAACCTATGGCTACACCTTC.

The rearrangement links TRBV9 to TRBJ1-1, with 10 bases matching TRBD1. V lost 0 bases and J lost 5; bases outside the gene matches: 4. The germline gives CDR1 SGDLS, CDR2 YYNGEE. This CDR3 has 15 residues. As DNA, the CDR3 is TGTGCCAGCAGCGTAGGACAGGGGGCCTGGACTGAAGCTTTCTTT. Encoded protein: CASSVGQGAWTEAFF.

The chain uses TRBV4-3 and TRBJ1-1; TRBD1 aligns across 8 bases. The germline V gene has CDR1 LGHNA and CDR2 YSLEER. This CDR3 has 15 amino acids. V dropped 5 bases and J dropped 6; count of bases not matched to a gene: 11. For the CDR3, the DNA is TGCGCCAGCAGCTCCCCTTGGCAGGGGGCCTCTGAAGCTTTCTTT. Its protein product is CASSSPWQGASEAFF.

The V gene is TRBV7-6, the J gene TRBJ1-2, with a weak D call TRBD1 (6 bases). Trimming pared 1 base from V and 6 bases from J, leaving 12 bases between. The length of the CDR3 is 14 residues. Germline V gives CDR1 SGHVS, CDR2 FNYEAQ. CDR3 loop: CASSLVVAGDGYTF. The CDR3 DNA sequence: TGTGCCAGCAGCTTAGTTGTGGCAGGGGATGGCTACACCTTC.

J is TRBJ1-2 and V is TRBV11-2; 10 positions match TRBD1. The CDR3 is 15 amino acids. V trimming: 4 bases; J trimming: 4 bases; junction bases outside the gene matches: 6. The germline V gene encodes CDR1 SGHAT and CDR2 FQNNGV. As DNA, the CDR3 is TGTGCCAGCAGCTCCAGGGACAGGGGTTCCTATGGCTACACCTTC. This encodes CASSSRDRGSYGYTF.

This chain uses TRBV2 with TRBJ2-3; no firm D call. Trimming took off 5 bases at V and 0 bases at J, with 6 bases between the two ends. The CDR3 extends over 13 amino acids. Germline loops: CDR1 SNHLY, CDR2 FYNNEI. CDR3 protein: CASSYSSTDTQYF. As DNA, the CDR3 is TGTGCCAGCAGTTACTCTAGCACAGATACGCAGTATTTT.

The rearrangement links TRBV29-1 to TRBJ1-2; the D gene is possibly TRBD1 (5 bases). Per the germline V gene, CDR1 is SQVTM and CDR2 is ANQGSEA. The CDR3 is made up of 12 amino acids. V shed 4 bases and J shed 5 bases, with 11 bases lying between them. CDR3 sequence: CSVVTAQYGYTF. In DNA form, the CDR3 reads TGCAGCGTTGTGACAGCACAGTATGGCTACACCTTC.

This clone has only one observation. This chain connects TRBV5-1 to TRBJ2-5; 9 bases are a match to TRBD2. The V segment lost 0 bases and the J segment 3 bases; nucleotides outside the gene matches: 6. Germline values: CDR1 SGHRS, CDR2 YFSETQ. The CDR3 runs 16 residues. The CDR3 DNA is TGCGCCAGCAGCTTGGGGCCTAGCGGGAAAGAAGAGACCCAGTACTTC. This codes for CASSLGPSGKEETQYF. The whole variable domain, remainder taken from reference TRBV5-1 and TRBJ2-5, is KAGVTQTPRYLIKTRGQQVTLSCSPISGHRSVSWYQQTPGQGLQFLFEYFSETQRNKGNFPGRFSGRQFSNSRSEMNVSTLELGDSALYLCASSLGPSGKEETQYFGPGTRLLVL.

The chain links TRBV5-1 to TRBJ1-6, with TRBD1 identical over 8 bases. Germline CDR1 reads SGHRS; CDR2 reads YFSETQ. There are 16 residues in the CDR3. V trimming: 3 bases; J trimming: 7 bases; junction bases outside the gene matches: 9. DNA of the CDR3: TGCGCCAGCAGCTCCTATCCGGGACAGGTGAATTCACCCCTCCACTTT. Translating gives CASSSYPGQVNSPLHF. Complete variable domain (other parts from reference TRBV5-1 and TRBJ1-6): KAGVTQTPRYLIKTRGQQVTLSCSPISGHRSVSWYQQTPGQGLQFLFEYFSETQRNKGNFPGRFSGRQFSNSRSEMNVSTLELGDSALYLCASSSYPGQVNSPLHFGNGTRLTVT.

The chain carries TRBV4-1 and TRBJ1-2, with 8 bases lining up with TRBD1. CDR3 length: 16 residues. CDR1 and CDR2 (germline): MGHRA, YSYEKL. V dropped 5 bases and J dropped 4; count of bases not matched to a gene: 12. CDR3: CASSYRLTDRGYGYTF. The DNA for the CDR3 is TGCGCCAGCAGCTACCGCCTTACCGACAGGGGCTATGGCTACACCTTC.

This sequence joins TRBV29-1 and TRBJ1-5, with 10 bases aligning to TRBD1. V trimming: 7 bases; J trimming: 5 bases; junction bases outside the gene matches: 8. CDR3 length equals 14 residues. CDR1 SQVTM and CDR2 ANQGSEA come from the germline V gene. For the CDR3, the DNA is TGCAGCGCTCTTGGGACAGGGGTCGATCAGCCCCAGCATTTT. Its protein product is CSALGTGVDQPQHF.

V gene TRBV5-4 combines with J gene TRBJ2-7; D unresolved. V lost 4 bases and J lost 0, with 8 bases in between. Germline-derived CDR1 and CDR2 are SGHNT and YYREEE (reference sequence). The CDR3 is 13 amino acids. DNA for the CDR3: TGTGCCAGCAGCCTTGGTAGCTCCTACGAGCAGTACTTC. Protein sequence: CASSLGSSYEQYF.

V gene TRBV27 combines with J gene TRBJ1-6; 9 nucleotides agree with TRBD1. Germline assignment: CDR1 MNHEY and CDR2 SMNVEV (reference sequence). The ends lost 6 bases at V and 7 bases at J; junction bases unmatched: 7. The CDR3 loop spans 15 amino acids. The CDR3 DNA sequence: TGTGCCAGCAGCCCCGGGACAGGGAGAAATTCACCCCTCCACTTT. Its translation is CASSPGTGRNSPLHF.

This chain joins TRBV18 and TRBJ1-5; D remains ambiguous. The CDR3 totals 15 residues. From germline, CDR1 is KGHSH and CDR2 LQKENI. V was pared by 3 bases and J by 6 bases, with 15 bases between. As DNA, the CDR3 is TGTGCCAGCTCACCCCTCCACCGGGGTAGTCAGCCCCAGCATTTT. This translates into CASSPLHRGSQPQHF.

This chain uses TRBV18 with TRBJ2-5, with D tentatively TRBD1 (6 bases). The J call may be mistaken, given a closer DNA end match to TRBJ2-7. This CDR3 has 14 residues. Germline V gene data show CDR1 as KGHSH and CDR2 as LQKENI. DNA for the CDR3: TGTGCCAGCTCACCCACCCAGGGGCCCTACGAGCAGTACTTC. Its protein is CASSPTQGPYEQYF.

The chain employs TRBV4-1 and TRBJ2-7, with D possibly TRBD2 on 6 matching bases. Trimming took 2 bases from V and 5 from J, leaving 19 bases between them. Germline-derived CDR1 and CDR2 are MGHRA and YSYEKL. The CDR3 runs to 16 residues. In DNA, the CDR3 is TGCGCCAGCAGCCAACAAGGACTAACCGCTCCTCACGAGCAGTACTTC. Translated: CASSQQGLTAPHEQYF.

V is TRBV5-1 and J is TRBJ1-2, with D maybe TRBD1 (6 bases). Germline V CDR1 and CDR2: SGHRS, YFSETQ. This CDR3 comprises 15 residues. Deletions cut 4 bases from V and 2 bases from J, with 15 bases between. The CDR3, as DNA: TGCGCCAGCAGCCCACAGGGTTCGAGCAACTATGGCTACACCTTC. Encoded protein: CASSPQGSSNYGYTF. Complete variable domain (other parts from reference TRBV5-1 and TRBJ1-2): KAGVTQTPRYLIKTRGQQVTLSCSPISGHRSVSWYQQTPGQGLQFLFEYFSETQRNKGNFPGRFSGRQFSNSRSEMNVSTLELGDSALYLCASSPQGSSNYGYTFGSGTRLTVV.